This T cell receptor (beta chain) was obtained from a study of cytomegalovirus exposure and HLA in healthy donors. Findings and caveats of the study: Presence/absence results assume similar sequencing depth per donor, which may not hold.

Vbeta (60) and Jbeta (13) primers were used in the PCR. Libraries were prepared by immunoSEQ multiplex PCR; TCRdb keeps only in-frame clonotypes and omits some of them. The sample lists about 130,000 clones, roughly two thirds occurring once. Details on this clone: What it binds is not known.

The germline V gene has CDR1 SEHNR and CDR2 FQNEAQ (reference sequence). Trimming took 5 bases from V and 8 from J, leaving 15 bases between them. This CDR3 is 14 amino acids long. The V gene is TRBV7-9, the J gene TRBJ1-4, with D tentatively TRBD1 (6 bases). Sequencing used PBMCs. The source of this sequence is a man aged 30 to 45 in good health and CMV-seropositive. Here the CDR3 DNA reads TGTGCCAGCAGCGGGACATTGGGTTTGGAAAAACTGTTTTTT. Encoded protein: CASSGTLGLEKLFF. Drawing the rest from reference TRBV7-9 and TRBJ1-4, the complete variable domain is DTGVSQNPRHKITKRGQNVTFRCDPISEHNRLYWYRQTLGQGPEFLTYFQNEAQLEKSRLLSDRFSAERPKGSFSTLEIQRTEQGDSAMYLCASSGTLGLEKLFFGSGTQLSVL.